This entry concerns a single T cell receptor (beta chain). Its antigen remains unidentified. No much larger clone exists at a distance of one base, and base qualities are not known. This sample stems from a study of patients and donors after allogeneic stem cell transplantation (dated by TCRdb to 2018 to 2020). The library was made by RT-PCR. Data came from a NextSeq 550. In-frame beta chains were kept once TCRdb had trimmed the public reads at Q25 with fastp and called clones with MiXCR. One record per CDR3 amino acid sequence lists the most common genes and DNA. This sample holds roughly 200,000 distinct CDR3 sequences; about 37% were observed only once. The ten largest clones take up around a tenth of the sample. The TCR originated in a human donor who was either an allogeneic HSCT recipient or a stem cell or donor lymphocyte infusion donor (not recorded which). It is not recorded whose cells these are; they may come from a transplant donor. The sequenced sample was blood, either unsorted or a sorted T cell fraction (not recorded which).

The sequenced DNA is TGTGCCAGCAGCCCTAGGGGGGAGAATTCACCCCTCCACTTT. This gives the protein CASSPRGENSPLHF. This sequence uses TRBV7-8 and TRBJ1-6, with a tentative D gene TRBD1 over 6 matching bases. Counted from cysteine to phenylalanine, this CDR3 has 14 amino acids. The sequence is cut down to CDR3 DNA, 42 bases in frame from base 1. The V end loses 5 bases and the J end loses 7 bases, and a stretch of 12 bases separates them. Sequences SGHVS (CDR1) and FQNEAQ (CDR2) are obtained from the germline V gene.